The 27 T cell receptor beta chains below were found in one sample sequenced in a study of response to subunit inactivated influenza vaccine (dated by TCRdb to 2016 to 2018). Receptor libraries were prepared by RT-PCR. Sequencing used an Illumina HiSeq 2500. TCRdb applied fastp at Q25 and MiXCR to the public reads, then kept only in-frame beta chains. Every distinct CDR3 protein forms one entry, paired with its most common genes and DNA. This sample holds under 200,000 distinct CDR3 sequences; 9.5% to 12% were observed only once. The ten top clones hold around 35% of the sample. Material: CD8+ T cells sorted from PBMCs, obtained approximately 25 months after vaccination. All receptors derive from a man aged 50-75 years who received an inactivated influenza vaccine. Donor details come from another sample of the same person, matched by shared clones.

At least ten counts were recorded for this clonotype. CDR3 region: CASSYSSSGGADTQYF. The DNA of the CDR3 is TGTGCCAGCAGTTACTCTTCTAGCGGGGGGGCCGATACGCAGTATTTT. The rearrangement links TRBV6-5 to TRBJ2-3, with 12 nucleotides matching TRBD2. Trimming took 0 bases from V and 6 from J; bases not matched to a gene: 4. The CDR3 covers 16 residues. CDR1 and CDR2 from the germline V gene are MNHEY and SVGAGI.

A few counts support this clonotype. The V call is TRBV6-6, the J call TRBJ2-5; no clear D gene. This CDR3 comprises 11 residues. Trimming removed 4 bases at V and 4 bases at J, with 4 bases between. In germline, CDR1 is MNHNY, CDR2 SVGAGI (reference sequence). This chain's CDR3 is CASSSTETQYF. Written as DNA, the CDR3 is TGTGCCAGCAGTTCCACAGAGACCCAGTACTTC.

This clonotype was counted ten times or more. The genes are TRBV28 and TRBJ2-2; TRBD1 aligns across 8 bases. The V gene end was trimmed by 5 bases and the J gene end by 8 bases; junction bases not matched to a gene: 10. The CDR3 is made up of 15 amino acids. The germline CDR1 and CDR2 sequences are MDHEN and SYDVKM. For the CDR3, the DNA is TGTGCCAGCAGTCAACCCCCGGACAGGGCAGGGGAGCTGTTTTTT. It is translated as CASSQPPDRAGELFF.

The chain has TRBV9 and TRBJ2-7, with a possible D match to TRBD1 (6 bases). The CDR3 is made up of 14 amino acids. Looked up from germline, CDR1 is SGDLS and CDR2 is YYNGEE. Trimming cost V 4 bases and J 3 bases, with 14 bases left between them. The CDR3, as DNA: TGTGCCAGCAGCCCTTGGGACACACACTACGAGCAGTACTTC. Amino acids: CASSPWDTHYEQYF.

The chain carries TRBV6-1 and TRBJ1-2; no reliable D call. Germline assignment: CDR1 MNHNS and CDR2 SASEGT. This CDR3 has 15 amino acids. V shed 5 bases and J shed 1 base, with 14 bases lying between them. The CDR3 loop is CASSPRHSLNYGYTF. The CDR3 nucleotides read TGTGCCAGCAGTCCACGACATAGCCTTAACTATGGCTACACCTTC.

This clonotype was detected a few times. J is TRBJ2-5 and V is TRBV7-9; no clear D gene. Germline V gives CDR1 SEHNR, CDR2 FQNEAQ (reference sequence). V was shortened by 2 bases and J by 1 base, with 14 bases between the two germline ends. The length of the CDR3 is 16 residues. The CDR3 region has the DNA TGTGCCAGCAGCTTACCTTCACTTGATATCCAAGAGACCCAGTACTTC. Protein: CASSLPSLDIQETQYF.

This clonotype appeared many times. CDR3 sequence: CASVRQDTSTDTQYF. Here the CDR3 DNA reads TGTGCCAGCGTGAGACAGGACACAAGCACAGATACGCAGTATTTT. This rearrangement joins TRBV28 to TRBJ2-3; a weak D match, TRBD1 (6 bases). The CDR3 covers 15 residues. In germline, CDR1 is MDHEN, CDR2 SYDVKM. V was pared by 8 bases and J by 0 bases, with 15 bases between.

The rearrangement joins TRBV4-3 to TRBJ2-2; the D is unclear. Trimming pared 1 base from V and 8 bases from J, leaving 23 bases between. CDR3 length equals 18 residues. Looked up from germline, CDR1 is LGHNA and CDR2 is YSLEER. The CDR3 region is CASSQVYADSAGAGELFF. The CDR3 DNA follows: TGCGCCAGCAGCCAAGTGTATGCAGATTCCGCTGGCGCTGGGGAGCTGTTTTTT.

This clonotype was detected many times. The gene calls are TRBV28 and TRBJ2-7, with D maybe TRBD1 (6 bases). The CDR3 length is 15 residues. The V gene's germline CDR1 is MDHEN and CDR2 SYDVKM. V was clipped by 1 base and J by 1 base, with 11 bases between them. The CDR3 DNA reads TGTGCCAGCAGTTTATATGAGGGGGAGTCCTACGAGCAGTACTTC. Translation: CASSLYEGESYEQYF.

This clonotype has more than one count but fewer than ten. The chain combines TRBV7-6 with TRBJ2-3; D is possibly TRBD1 (6 bases). There are 16 residues in the CDR3. CDR1 is SGHVS and CDR2 is FNYEAQ in the germline V gene. V was trimmed by 5 bases and J by 2 bases, leaving 17 bases between them. As DNA, the CDR3 is TGTGCCAGCAGCCCCAGCGTTACAGGGCTCACAGATACGCAGTATTTT. It codes for CASSPSVTGLTDTQYF.

This clonotype was recorded a few times. This chain links TRBV5-1 with TRBJ2-3; 7 bases align to TRBD1. V was clipped by 6 bases and J by 4 bases; unmatched bases: 8. Germline V gene lookup returns CDR1 SGHRS and CDR2 YFSETQ. This CDR3 comprises 14 residues. CDR3: CASTPKGAADTQYF. Here the CDR3 DNA reads TGCGCCAGCACCCCTAAGGGGGCAGCAGATACGCAGTATTTT.

Only a few counts were recorded for this clonotype. This chain uses TRBV6-5 with TRBJ2-7; D is possibly TRBD1 (6 bases). Trimming took 4 bases from V and 6 from J, leaving 10 bases between them. Germline lookup yields CDR1 MNHEY and CDR2 SVGAGI. The CDR3 is 12 residues long. CDR3 sequence: CASSSTGTEQYF. In nucleotides, the CDR3 is TGTGCCAGCAGTTCTACAGGGACCGAGCAGTACTTC.

V usage is TRBV12-3 or TRBV12-4 and J usage is TRBJ2-3; 9 bases agree with TRBD2. After removal of 5 bases from V and 6 bases from J, the junction contained 9 bases not matched to a gene. The CDR3 extends over 15 amino acids. CDR3 coding DNA: TGTGCCAGCAGTGTCTGGCGGGGGGGCCGCGATACGCAGTATTTT. It translates to CASSVWRGGRDTQYF.

The chain couples TRBV15 to TRBJ1-2; the match to TRBD1 covers 7 bases. V lost 1 base and J lost 9; bases outside the gene matches: 2. The germline V gene encodes CDR1 LNHNV and CDR2 YYDKDF (reference sequence). CDR3 size: 12 residues. CDR3 nucleotides: TGTGCCACCAGCAGAGTACAGGGGCGCTACACCTTC. Protein product: CATSRVQGRYTF. The whole variable domain, filled in from reference TRBV15 and TRBJ1-2, reads DAMVIQNPRYQVTQFGKPVTLSCSQTLNHNVMYWYQQKSSQAPKLLFHYYDKDFNNEADTPDNFQSRRPNTSFCFLDIRSPGLGDTAMYLCATSRVQGRYTFGSGTRLTVV.

This clonotype was seen only a few times. The V and J genes are TRBV9 and TRBJ1-1; no clear D. The CDR3 consists of 12 residues. V lost 3 bases, J lost 3 bases, and 6 bases lay in between. Per germline, CDR1 SGDLS and CDR2 YYNGEE. CDR3 sequence: CASSARDTEAFF. The CDR3 DNA is TGTGCCAGCAGCGCTCGGGACACTGAAGCTTTCTTT.

This clonotype appeared many times. The rearrangement uses TRBV20-1 and TRBJ2-7; D gene unclear. The CDR3 extends over 13 amino acids. With 3 bases removed from V and 0 bases from J, the gap between germline ends came to 9 bases. Germline V gene sequence: CDR1 DFQATT, CDR2 SNEGSKA (reference sequence). The CDR3, as DNA: TGCAGTGCTAGGGTCAGGACCTCCTACGAGCAGTACTTC. Protein: CSARVRTSYEQYF.

This clonotype has at least ten counts. The chain uses TRBV12-3 or TRBV12-4 and TRBJ1-1; 7 nucleotides line up with TRBD1. The CDR3 runs 14 residues. The V segment lost 3 bases and the J segment 1 base; nucleotides outside the gene matches: 2. Here the CDR3 DNA reads TGTGCCAGCAGTTTTGGGACAGCGAACACTGAAGCTTTCTTT. Protein sequence: CASSFGTANTEAFF.

This clonotype was seen a few times. V is TRBV12-3 or TRBV12-4 and J is TRBJ1-3, with D perhaps TRBD1 (5 bases). The V gene lost 1 base and the J gene lost 3 bases, with 16 bases spanning the gap. This CDR3 has 17 amino acids. In DNA, the CDR3 is TGTGCCAGCAGTTTAGGGCACGGCCAGGGTCGTGGAAACACCATATATTTT. Protein sequence: CASSLGHGQGRGNTIYF.

In this sample, this clonotype turned up a few times. This chain joins TRBV7-9 and TRBJ1-4, with D possibly being TRBD1 (6 bases). The CDR3 extends over 16 amino acids. Germline assignment: CDR1 SEHNR and CDR2 FQNEAQ (reference sequence). V dropped 5 bases and J dropped 7 bases, with 20 bases sitting between them. CDR3 loop: CASSPRTGSEIEKLFF. In DNA, the CDR3 is TGTGCCAGCAGCCCTCGTACAGGGAGCGAAATTGAAAAACTGTTTTTT.

This clonotype showed up just a few times. The chain joins TRBV27 to TRBJ2-7; no definite D call. V was trimmed by 3 bases and J by 6 bases, leaving 15 bases between them. The V gene's germline CDR1 is MNHEY and CDR2 SMNVEV (reference sequence). The CDR3 spans 14 residues. The CDR3 loop is CASSFGTAGAEQYF. The CDR3 nucleotides read TGTGCCAGCAGTTTTGGAACGGCTGGAGCCGAGCAGTACTTC.

The sample holds many counts of this clonotype. The chain is built from TRBV29-1 and TRBJ2-7, with D uncertain. Germline-derived CDR1 and CDR2 are SQVTM and ANQGSEA. The CDR3 is 13 residues long. The ends were cut back, 2 bases at V and 0 bases at J, with 8 bases in the middle. The chain's CDR3 is CSVETLSSYEQYF. For the CDR3, the DNA is TGCAGCGTTGAAACATTGAGCTCCTACGAGCAGTACTTC.

The rearrangement joins TRBV28 to TRBJ2-4; 9 bases are a match to TRBD2. Germline CDR1 MDHEN, CDR2 SYDVKM. Unmatched junction bases numbered 8, after V lost 5 bases and J lost 0 bases. This CDR3 contains 17 residues. DNA of the CDR3: TGTGCCAGCAGTACCGAGACTAGCGGCTTAGCCAAAAACATTCAGTACTTC. This translates into CASSTETSGLAKNIQYF.

The gene calls are TRBV20-1 and TRBJ2-7; 8 positions match TRBD2. V lost 0 bases and J lost 3; bases outside the gene matches: 7. The CDR3 runs 15 residues. Germline loops: CDR1 DFQATT, CDR2 SNEGSKA (reference sequence). The CDR3 region has the DNA TGCAGTGCTAGAGATATAACTAGCGGACGCTACGAGCAGTACTTC. Protein: CSARDITSGRYEQYF.

The rearrangement links TRBV7-9 to TRBJ1-1; D uncertain. V was clipped by 5 bases and J by 1 base, with 17 bases between them. There are 16 residues in the CDR3. CDR1 and CDR2 (germline): SEHNR, FQNEAQ (reference sequence). In nucleotides, the CDR3 is TGTGCCAGCAGCGGCCGGTCCGGAAGGTCGAACACTGAAGCTTTCTTT. Translation gives CASSGRSGRSNTEAFF.

The chain employs TRBV7-9 and TRBJ2-2, with 10 bases matching TRBD1. Germline CDR1 SEHNR, CDR2 FQNEAQ (reference sequence). V was clipped by 10 bases and J by 6 bases; unmatched bases: 5. The CDR3 is 13 residues long. The CDR3 DNA is TGTGCCATCCGACAGGGGGCCGCCGGGGAGCTGTTTTTT. Its translation is CAIRQGAAGELFF.

V is TRBV4-3 and J is TRBJ2-5, with D tentatively TRBD1 (5 bases). Trimming took off 1 base at V and 2 bases at J, with 11 bases between the two ends. The CDR3 loop spans 15 amino acids. In germline, CDR1 is LGHNA, CDR2 YSLEER. Here the CDR3 DNA reads TGCGCCAGCAGCCAAGCGCAGGCAGGGCAAGAGACCCAGTACTTC. This gives the protein CASSQAQAGQETQYF.

This clonotype was detected ten times or more. This chain connects TRBV6-2 or TRBV6-3 to TRBJ2-7; D not resolved. Germline CDR1 reads MNHEY; CDR2 reads SVGEGT. CDR3 length: 14 residues. V lost 0 bases to trimming and J lost 4 bases, with 10 bases between them. CDR3 in DNA: TGTGCCAGCAGTTACTCGTGGGGTGGTTACGAGCAGTACTTC. Encoded protein: CASSYSWGGYEQYF.